These 27 T cell receptor beta chains were all obtained from the same sample, sequenced in a study of blood T cell repertoires in COVID-19. TCRdb keeps only in-frame clones here, not all; method: immunoSEQ multiplex PCR. The sample has more than 200,000 clones, about 93% seen once. Sequenced input: PBMCs or T cells enriched from blood (not recorded which). Every receptor here comes from a woman aged 18-29 years who had recovered from COVID-19.

A remark on this clone: At the DNA level, this CDR3 is encoded by other sequences in the same sample as well. This chain uses TRBV5-6 with TRBJ1-1, with D perhaps TRBD1 (6 bases). Trimming took off 2 bases at V and 8 bases at J, with 7 bases between the two ends. The CDR3 has 11 residues. Germline loops: CDR1 SGHDT, CDR2 YYEEEE. The CDR3 sequence is CASSLQGEAFF. CDR3 nucleotide sequence: TGTGCCAGCAGCTTACAGGGAGAAGCTTTCTTT.

The V call is TRBV7-2, the J call TRBJ2-3, with 7 bases that match TRBD2. Germline V lookup: CDR1 SGHTA, CDR2 FQGNSA. This CDR3 has 16 residues. The V and J ends lost 6 bases and 3 bases, in that order; junction bases with no gene match: 12. CDR3 nucleotides: TGTGCCAGCAGGAGGACTAGTTCGGTTTGGACAGATACGCAGTATTTT. Protein product: CASRRTSSVWTDTQYF.

On this clone: This specimen includes other DNA sequences encoding the same CDR3. The chain recombines TRBV18 with TRBJ1-1; D is possibly TRBD1 (5 bases). The V and J ends lost 6 bases and 2 bases respectively, with 10 bases between them. CDR1 is KGHSH and CDR2 is LQKENI in the germline V gene. The CDR3 totals 13 residues. CDR3 DNA: TGTGCCAGCTCCCTCGACAGAAACACTGAAGCTTTCTTT. Amino acid sequence: CASSLDRNTEAFF.

This clone was seen once. V and J are TRBV6-4 and TRBJ2-1, with 11 bases aligning to TRBD2. Per germline, CDR1 MRHNA and CDR2 SNTAGT. The junction had 10 bases not matched to a gene; V was cut back by 8 bases and J by 10 bases. CDR3 size: 14 residues. As DNA, the CDR3 is TGTGCCAGCTCGCGACTAGCGGGATCGGGGGAGCAGTTCTTC. Its translation: CASSRLAGSGEQFF.

The rearrangement joins TRBV24-1 to TRBJ1-5; D gene ambiguous. The germline gives CDR1 KGHDR, CDR2 SFDVKD. The CDR3 covers 13 residues. Deletions cut 7 bases from V and 3 bases from J, with 9 bases between. DNA for the CDR3: TGTGCCACCAGATCCGACAACAATCAGCCCCAGCATTTT. It yields the protein CATRSDNNQPQHF.

The table lists this clone with a count of one. The chain employs TRBV24-1 and TRBJ2-2; D is perhaps TRBD1 (5 bases). V lost 6 bases and J 2 bases, leaving 18 bases between the germline ends. Per the germline V gene, CDR1 is KGHDR and CDR2 is SFDVKD. This CDR3 contains 17 residues. The CDR3 is CATSRYSSGANTGELFF. CDR3 DNA sequence: TGTGCCACCAGTAGATACAGTTCTGGGGCAAACACCGGGGAGCTGTTTTTT.

The rearrangement links TRBV29-1 to TRBJ1-5; TRBD1 agrees at 8 bases. The CDR3 is 14 residues long. Germline values: CDR1 SQVTM, CDR2 ANQGSEA. Trimming removed 1 base from V and 4 bases from J; junction bases left unmatched: 3. In DNA form, the CDR3 reads TGCAGCGTTGAAGTTCAGGGGGCGAATCAGCCCCAGCATTTT. This translates into CSVEVQGANQPQHF. Complete variable domain (other parts from reference TRBV29-1 and TRBJ1-5): SAVISQKPSRDICQRGTSLTIQCQVDSQVTMMFWYRQQPGQSLTLIATANQGSEATYESGFVIDKFPISRPNLTFSTLTVSNMSPEDSSIYLCSVEVQGANQPQHFGDGTRLSIL.

V is TRBV4-2 and J is TRBJ1-2, with 9 bases fitting TRBD1. V shed 4 bases and J 6 bases; nucleotides not matched to a gene: 12. The CDR3 extends over 16 amino acids. Germline CDR1 LGHNA, CDR2 YNFKEQ. The CDR3 loop reads CASSPGGQGRKDGYTF. As DNA, the CDR3 is TGTGCCAGCAGCCCAGGGGGACAGGGCAGGAAGGATGGCTACACCTTC.

V usage is TRBV6-5 and J usage is TRBJ2-7, with D maybe TRBD1 (6 bases). The CDR3 contains 13 residues. CDR1 and CDR2 (germline): MNHEY, SVGAGI. V was clipped by 4 bases and J by 5 bases, with 12 bases between them. CDR3 DNA sequence: TGTGCCAGCAGTTCAGGGGACCGGAACGAGCAGTACTTC. Protein: CASSSGDRNEQYF.

The chain couples TRBV5-1 to TRBJ1-4; 11 nucleotides agree with TRBD1. The ends lost 3 bases at V and 5 bases at J; junction bases unmatched: 3. Germline V gene sequence: CDR1 SGHRS, CDR2 YFSETQ. CDR3 length: 15 amino acids. CDR3 amino acids: CASSWTGGGNEKLFF. Written as DNA, the CDR3 is TGCGCCAGCAGCTGGACAGGGGGCGGAAATGAAAAACTGTTTTTT.

The V and J genes are TRBV5-1 and TRBJ2-1; 7 bases align to TRBD2. Looked up from germline, CDR1 is SGHRS and CDR2 is YFSETQ. After removal of 0 bases from V and 9 bases from J, the junction contained 15 bases not matched to a gene. The CDR3 extends over 17 amino acids. This CDR3 is CASSLEPGLGGKFEQFF. CDR3 DNA: TGCGCCAGCAGCTTGGAACCCGGCCTGGGGGGGAAATTTGAGCAGTTCTTC.

The chain couples TRBV7-9 to TRBJ1-2, with 7 bases that match TRBD1. Per the germline V gene, CDR1 is SEHNR and CDR2 is FQNEAQ (reference sequence). The CDR3 runs to 14 residues. J was trimmed by 4 bases and V by 7 bases; bases with no gene match: 9. This chain's CDR3 is CASTRGQVPYGYTF. CDR3 nucleotides: TGTGCCAGCACCCGAGGACAGGTCCCCTATGGCTACACCTTC.

This clone was observed a handful of times. The chain carries TRBV21-1 and TRBJ1-2. TRBV21-1 is labeled a pseudogene. This CDR3 comprises 19 residues. The CDR3 coding sequence is TGTGCCAGCAGCAATTCCATGCAGCTTGGGACTTCCCGTCGGTGGGGCTACACCTTC. Protein product: CASSNSMQLGTSRRWGYTF.

The chain links TRBV6-4 to TRBJ2-7; 7 bases align to TRBD1. The CDR3 has 14 residues. In germline, CDR1 is MRHNA, CDR2 SNTAGT. Unmatched junction bases numbered 9, after V lost 6 bases and J lost 4 bases. CDR3 sequence (DNA): TGTGCCAGCAGCCACAGGGGCTCCCTTTACGAGCAGTACTTC. This encodes CASSHRGSLYEQYF.

The chain employs TRBV7-2 and TRBJ1-1, with 8 bases matching TRBD1. The CDR3 runs to 14 residues. CDR1 and CDR2 from the germline V gene are SGHTA and FQGNSA. The V segment lost 3 bases and the J segment 7 bases; nucleotides outside the gene matches: 7. In nucleotides, the CDR3 is TGTGCCAGCAGCTTTCAGGCAGGGGGCAGTGAAGCTTTCTTT. It yields the protein CASSFQAGGSEAFF. The full variable domain, its missing parts supplied by reference TRBV7-2 and TRBJ1-1, is GAGVSQSPSNKVTEKGKDVELRCDPISGHTALYWYRQSLGQGLEFLIYFQGNSAPDKSGLPSDRFSAERTGGSVSTLTIQRTQQEDSAVYLCASSFQAGGSEAFFGQGTRLTVV.

The chain uses TRBV28 and TRBJ2-7, with D perhaps matching TRBD2 (5 bases). Germline V CDR1 and CDR2: MDHEN, SYDVKM. Trimming stripped 5 bases from V and 2 bases from J, with 22 bases between. The CDR3 totals 17 residues. The CDR3: CASSKIGLSSSTYEQYF. The CDR3 DNA follows: TGTGCCAGCAGTAAAATCGGACTCAGCTCCAGCACCTACGAGCAGTACTTC.

V gene TRBV28 combines with J gene TRBJ1-2; TRBD1 matches 10 bases. The CDR3 runs to 13 residues. Trimming cost V 6 bases and J 8 bases; bases outside gene matches: 6. Per the germline V gene, CDR1 is MDHEN and CDR2 is SYDVKM. CDR3 DNA: TGTGCCAGCAGAGACAGGGGGCTGACCGGCTACACCTTC. Amino acid sequence: CASRDRGLTGYTF.

This chain joins TRBV11-3 and TRBJ1-2; 11 positions match TRBD1. The germline V gene has CDR1 SGHNT and CDR2 YENEEA. V lost 7 bases, J lost 8 bases, and 9 bases stayed unmatched. The length of the CDR3 is 14 residues. CDR3 amino acids: CASTRGQGARGYTF. The DNA of the CDR3 is TGTGCCAGCACCCGAGGACAGGGGGCTCGGGGCTACACCTTC. Looking up the rest from reference TRBV11-3 and TRBJ1-2 gives the full variable domain: EAGVVQSPRYKIIEKKQPVAFWCNPISGHNTLYWYLQNLGQGPELLIRYENEEAVDDSQLPKDRFSAERLKGVDSTLKIQPAELGDSAVYLCASTRGQGARGYTFGSGTRLTVV.

The chain couples TRBV29-1 to TRBJ1-2, with D perhaps TRBD1 (6 bases). Trimming took 4 bases from V and 4 from J, leaving 10 bases between them. Germline CDR1 is SQVTM and CDR2 is ANQGSEA. This CDR3 has 12 residues. This chain's CDR3 is CSVGTVLYGYTF. The CDR3 nucleotides are TGCAGCGTTGGGACAGTTCTCTATGGCTACACCTTC. Full variable domain (outside the CDR3, taken from reference TRBV29-1 and TRBJ1-2): SAVISQKPSRDICQRGTSLTIQCQVDSQVTMMFWYRQQPGQSLTLIATANQGSEATYESGFVIDKFPISRPNLTFSTLTVSNMSPEDSSIYLCSVGTVLYGYTFGSGTRLTVV.

This clone has only a few counts. The chain joins TRBV2 to TRBJ2-7; TRBD1 matches 7 bases. The CDR3 runs 11 residues. V trimming: 6 bases; J trimming: 6 bases; junction bases outside the gene matches: 2. Germline CDR1 reads SNHLY; CDR2 reads FYNNEI. The CDR3: CASRGGSEQYF. The CDR3 DNA reads TGTGCCAGCAGAGGGGGCAGCGAGCAGTACTTC. Filled out from reference TRBV2 and TRBJ2-7, the complete variable domain reads EPEVTQTPSHQVTQMGQEVILRCVPISNHLYFYWYRQILGQKVEFLVSFYNNEISEKSEIFDDQFSVERPDGSNFTLKIRSTKLEDSAMYFCASRGGSEQYFGPGTRLTVT.

This sequence joins TRBV5-5 and TRBJ2-7; perhaps TRBD2 as D (5 bases). The CDR3 covers 15 residues. The germline CDR1 and CDR2 sequences are SGHKS and YYEKEE (reference sequence). V lost 4 bases to trimming and J lost 4 bases, with 18 bases between them. The CDR3 nucleotides are TGTGCCAGCAGCCGATCTAGAGCGGCTGTTTACGAGCAGTACTTC. Protein: CASSRSRAAVYEQYF. Together with reference TRBV5-5 and TRBJ2-7, the CDR3 gives the full variable domain: DAGVTQSPTHLIKTRGQQVTLRCSPISGHKSVSWYQQVLGQGPQFIFQYYEKEERGRGNFPDRFSARQFPNYSSELNVNALLLGDSALYLCASSRSRAAVYEQYFGPGTRLTVT.

Notes on this clone: Germline is not matched at one junction end, which may reflect a read error. The chain joins TRBV28 to TRBJ1-1, with D perhaps TRBD1 (6 bases). The germline CDR1 and CDR2 sequences are MDHEN and SYDVKM. The length of the CDR3 is 17 residues. For the CDR3, the DNA is TGTGCCAGCGGTTTGGTCAGGGGAAGAGCCTCGAACACTGAAGCTTTCTTT. Its translation is CASGLVRGRASNTEAFF.

J is TRBJ1-1 and V is TRBV18, with 8 bases aligning to TRBD1. The CDR3 totals 15 residues. The germline gives CDR1 KGHSH, CDR2 LQKENI. Germline trimming cut 3 bases from V and 2 bases from J; bases unmatched to any gene: 5. CDR3 nucleotide sequence: TGTGCCAGCTCACCTAGGACAGGGAGAAACACTGAAGCTTTCTTT. Its protein product is CASSPRTGRNTEAFF.

The rearrangement joins TRBV6-2 or TRBV6-3 to TRBJ2-7; 9 nucleotides match TRBD1. The CDR3 runs 14 residues. Trimming cost V 2 bases and J 2 bases; bases outside gene matches: 1. In germline, CDR1 is MNHEY, CDR2 SVGEGT. In nucleotides, the CDR3 is TGTGCCAGCAGTTACGACAGGGGGGCCTACGAGCAGTACTTC. The encoded protein is CASSYDRGAYEQYF.

J is TRBJ1-2 and V is TRBV5-1; D is possibly TRBD1 (5 bases). Trimming cost V 7 bases and J 7 bases, with 26 bases left between them. Germline CDR1 SGHRS, CDR2 YFSETQ. This CDR3 comprises 16 residues. This chain's CDR3 is CASSPLTGQGGSGYTF. The CDR3 DNA reads TGCGCCAGCTCCCCTCTAACGGGTCAGGGTGGAAGTGGCTACACCTTC.

This clone has only one observation. The rearrangement uses TRBV19 and TRBJ1-1; possible D gene TRBD1, 5 bases. The CDR3 is 12 amino acids. CDR1 LNHDA and CDR2 SQIVND come from the germline V gene (reference sequence). V lost 8 bases to trimming and J lost 7 bases, with 14 bases between them. The CDR3: CASFRGIGEAFF. DNA of the CDR3: TGTGCCAGTTTCCGGGGGATCGGTGAAGCTTTCTTT.

J is TRBJ2-7 and V is TRBV7-2; D might be TRBD2 (7 bases). The CDR3 runs 15 residues. The germline V and J ends were trimmed by 5 bases and 2 bases, with 16 bases remaining between them. Germline CDR1 reads SGHTA; CDR2 reads FQGNSA. The CDR3: CASSKEGGYTYEQYF. CDR3 nucleotide sequence: TGTGCCAGCAGCAAAGAGGGGGGGTATACCTACGAGCAGTACTTC.